Sequencing of this T cell receptor (beta chain) was carried out in a study of blood T cells in healthy people across ages. Study-wide background: There was about one barcoded beta molecule captured by template switching per two T cells.

A second roughly 7 to 11 cycle PCR used barcoded and J-beta primers. MiXCR was run by TCRdb on the 5' RACE reads, yielding one entry per CDR3 protein. Among 800,000 to 1,000,000 distinct CDR3 sequences listed, around 48% were seen once. Germline CDR1 is MNHEY and CDR2 is SVGEGT. The V end lost 2 bases, the J end lost 7 bases, and 11 bases lay between the germline ends. The CDR3 sequence is 13 residues long. Sequencing was done on a sample of blood. The TCR was taken from a young man in good health. This sequence joins TRBV6-2 or TRBV6-3 and TRBJ1-2; D gene unclear. Written as DNA, the CDR3 is TGTGCCAGCAGTTACACCCGGGAAGGTGGCTACACCTTC. This encodes CASSYTREGGYTF.